These 32 T cell receptor beta chains came from one sample sequenced in a study of shared clonotypes between healthy human individuals. Sequencing used immunoSEQ multiplex PCR; TCRdb keeps in-frame clones, though not all of them. The table has approximately 240,000 clones, 50% to 75% seen once; the top ten hold 11%. Sequences were obtained from memory CD4+ T cells sorted from blood. Stated subset: CD45RA-negative fraction. The receptors derive from a man aged 30-40 years in good health.

The chain uses TRBV6-1 and TRBJ1-2; D ambiguous. This CDR3 spans 14 amino acids. The germline V and J ends were trimmed by 0 bases and 2 bases, with 7 bases remaining between them. In germline, CDR1 is MNHNS, CDR2 SASEGT. CDR3 residues: CASSEAYWNYGYTF. The CDR3 coding sequence is TGTGCCAGCAGTGAAGCCTACTGGAACTATGGCTACACCTTC.

The chain joins TRBV4-1 to TRBJ2-1; D is unresolved. Trimming shortened V by 3 bases and J by 0 bases, and 9 bases separated the two germline ends. Germline lookup yields CDR1 MGHRA and CDR2 YSYEKL. This CDR3 has 15 residues. CDR3 in DNA: TGCGCCAGCAGCCATGGCGGTAACTCCTACAATGAGCAGTTCTTC. Amino acid sequence: CASSHGGNSYNEQFF.

The chain joins TRBV29-1 to TRBJ2-2; tentatively, D is TRBD1 (6 bases). The CDR3 contains 14 residues. Looked up from germline, CDR1 is SQVTM and CDR2 is ANQGSEA. Trimming took off 4 bases at V and 4 bases at J, with 13 bases between the two ends. The CDR3 region is CSVGLGGPTGELFF. CDR3 nucleotides: TGCAGCGTTGGGTTAGGGGGACCCACCGGGGAGCTGTTTTTT.

In this sample, this clone turned up a few times. CDR3 sequence reads: CASSFGSNEQYF. CDR3 bases: TGCGCCAGCAGCTTTGGTAGCAACGAGCAGTACTTC. The chain employs TRBV5-1 and TRBJ2-7, with unresolved D. V lost 2 bases to trimming and J lost 5 bases, with 8 bases between them. Germline V gene lookup returns CDR1 SGHRS and CDR2 YFSETQ. The CDR3 has 12 residues.

This clone turned up a few times. V and J are TRBV6-5 and TRBJ1-3, with D perhaps TRBD1 (5 bases). The germline gives CDR1 MNHEY, CDR2 SVGAGI. Trimming left V 2 bases short and J 0 bases short, with 8 bases between. The CDR3 covers 15 residues. CDR3 amino acids: CASSYGATSGNTIYF. In DNA form, the CDR3 reads TGTGCCAGCAGTTACGGGGCTACCTCTGGAAACACCATATATTTT.

The chain uses TRBV28 and TRBJ2-1; 7 bases agree with TRBD1. The CDR3 totals 13 residues. Trimming cost V 11 bases and J 8 bases; bases outside gene matches: 12. Germline CDR1 MDHEN, CDR2 SYDVKM. CDR3 sequence: CAGRSRTGHEQFF. The CDR3 DNA reads as TGTGCCGGAAGAAGTAGGACAGGCCATGAGCAGTTCTTC.

The chain uses TRBV27 and TRBJ1-2; D is possibly TRBD1 (5 bases). Trimming took 8 bases from V and 4 from J, leaving 14 bases between them. The germline gives CDR1 MNHEY, CDR2 SMNVEV (reference sequence). The CDR3 runs 13 residues. CDR3: CASRPADSYGYTF. The CDR3, as DNA: TGTGCCAGCCGGCCCGCCGACAGCTATGGCTACACCTTC.

A remark on this clone: The sample contains more than one DNA sequence encoding this CDR3. V is TRBV28 and J is TRBJ2-1, with unresolved D. Germline CDR1 and CDR2: MDHEN and SYDVKM. Trimming took 2 bases from V and 0 from J, leaving 5 bases between them. The CDR3 loop spans 14 amino acids. This CDR3 is CASSLVRSYNEQFF. For the CDR3, the DNA is TGTGCCAGCAGTTTAGTCCGCTCCTACAATGAGCAGTTCTTC.

A few counts support this clone. This chain connects TRBV9 to TRBJ1-2; D may be TRBD1 (6 bases). Between the trimmed V and J ends, which lost 3 bases and 4 bases, there was a span of 13 bases. CDR1 is SGDLS, CDR2 YYNGEE, per germline. CDR3 length equals 14 residues. The CDR3, as DNA: TGTGCCAGCAGCGCTAACGACAGGTCCTATGGCTACACCTTC. Its protein product is CASSANDRSYGYTF.

This clone was observed a few times. The chain couples TRBV28 to TRBJ2-1; TRBD1 matches at 12 bases. The CDR3 is made up of 16 amino acids. J was trimmed by 10 bases and V by 6 bases; bases with no gene match: 13. Germline V gene lookup returns CDR1 MDHEN and CDR2 SYDVKM. The CDR3 DNA sequence: TGTGCCAGCAGCTCCTACGGGACAGGGGGCGGTTGGGAGCAGTTCTTC. Its translation is CASSSYGTGGGWEQFF.

This clone was counted a few times. The gene calls are TRBV25-1 and TRBJ2-7; D is possibly TRBD2 (5 bases). Trimming took off 1 base at V and 4 bases at J, with 8 bases between the two ends. Germline V gives CDR1 MGHDK, CDR2 SYGVNS. The CDR3 is 13 amino acids. The CDR3, as DNA: TGTGCCAGCAGTGAATTAACTAGGTACGAGCAGTACTTC. Protein: CASSELTRYEQYF.

Points on this clone: A junction end diverges from the germline sequence, so it may reflect a read error. V and J are TRBV7-7 and TRBJ2-3; D remains ambiguous. The CDR3 is made up of 13 amino acids. CDR1 and CDR2 from the germline V gene are SSHAT and FNYEAQ (reference sequence). The CDR3 is CASSLSVTDTQYF. The CDR3 nucleotides read TGTGCTAGCAGCTTGAGTGTCACAGATACGCAGTATTTT.

The rearrangement joins TRBV5-5 to TRBJ2-2, with D possibly matching TRBD1 (7 bases). Trimming took off 1 base at V and 6 bases at J, with 13 bases between the two ends. The CDR3 sequence is 15 residues long. CDR1 is SGHKS, CDR2 YYEKEE, per germline (reference sequence). In DNA, the CDR3 is TGTGCCAGCAGCTTGTTTCCAGGGGGGCCCGGGGAGCTGTTTTTT. It codes for CASSLFPGGPGELFF. The full variable domain, rest sourced from reference TRBV5-5 and TRBJ2-2, is DAGVTQSPTHLIKTRGQQVTLRCSPISGHKSVSWYQQVLGQGPQFIFQYYEKEERGRGNFPDRFSARQFPNYSSELNVNALLLGDSALYLCASSLFPGGPGELFFGEGSRLTVL.

In nucleotides, the CDR3 is TGTGCCAGCAAACAGGGGTTGGTCAACAATGAGCAGTTCTTC. Its translation is CASKQGLVNNEQFF. V gene TRBV25-1 combines with J gene TRBJ2-1, with 7 bases aligning to TRBD1. The length of the CDR3 is 14 residues. The germline V gene has CDR1 MGHDK and CDR2 SYGVNS. V shed 7 bases and J 5 bases; nucleotides not matched to a gene: 8.

The CDR3 DNA follows: TGTGCCAGCAGCTTATATGGGACAGGGCAGAACAATGAGCAGTTCTTC. Translation: CASSLYGTGQNNEQFF. The chain recombines TRBV7-9 with TRBJ2-1, with 9 bases identical to TRBD1. CDR3 size: 16 residues. Trimming removed 2 bases from V and 5 bases from J; junction bases left unmatched: 7. The V gene's germline CDR1 is SEHNR and CDR2 FQNEAQ (reference sequence).

V is TRBV23-1 and J is TRBJ2-6; no firm D call. TRBV23-1 is given ORF status, its function remaining uncertain. Trimming took off 3 bases at V and 0 bases at J, with 9 bases between the two ends. This CDR3 region has 16 residues. The chain's CDR3 is CASSHVRLSGANVLTF. The CDR3 nucleotides are TGCGCCAGCAGTCATGTTCGACTCTCTGGGGCCAACGTCCTGACTTTC.

This chain connects TRBV9 to TRBJ2-5; 8 bases align to TRBD2. CDR1 is SGDLS, CDR2 YYNGEE, per germline. V trimming: 2 bases; J trimming: 4 bases; junction bases outside the gene matches: 1. The CDR3 is 13 residues long. The CDR3 nucleotides read TGTGCCAGCAGCGTTAGCGGGACAGAGACCCAGTACTTC. Translating gives CASSVSGTETQYF.

The chain has TRBV2 and TRBJ2-2, with D maybe TRBD1 (5 bases). Per the germline V gene, CDR1 is SNHLY and CDR2 is FYNNEI. Between the trimmed V and J ends, which lost 7 bases and 7 bases, there was a span of 10 bases. The length of the CDR3 is 12 residues. The DNA for the CDR3 is TGTGCCAGCACCGGACAAGGCGGGGAGCTGTTTTTT. Translating gives CASTGQGGELFF.

This clone was observed many times. V and J are TRBV6-1 and TRBJ1-2; tentatively, D is TRBD1 (5 bases). The CDR3 covers 13 residues. Germline V gene data show CDR1 as MNHNS and CDR2 as SASEGT. V was shortened by 8 bases and J by 4 bases, with 14 bases between the two germline ends. The CDR3 loop is CASQPLGLYGYTF. CDR3 bases: TGTGCCAGCCAACCCTTGGGGCTCTATGGCTACACCTTC.

The sample holds a few counts of this clone. This chain links TRBV2 with TRBJ2-1; 7 nucleotides agree with TRBD2. The CDR3 has 13 amino acids. Germline-derived CDR1 and CDR2 are SNHLY and FYNNEI. V shed 7 bases, J shed 7 bases, and the junction held 7 bases outside the gene matches. CDR3 sequence reads: CASKTSLMNEQFF. CDR3 coding DNA: TGTGCCAGCAAGACTAGCCTTATGAATGAGCAGTTCTTC.

The CDR3 spells CASSFFGGGEAFF. The DNA of the CDR3 is TGTGCCAGCAGTTTCTTCGGGGGAGGGGAAGCTTTCTTT. The rearrangement uses TRBV27 and TRBJ1-1; a possible D gene is TRBD1 (5 bases). With 3 bases removed from V and 8 bases from J, the gap between germline ends came to 13 bases. CDR1 is MNHEY, CDR2 SMNVEV, per germline (reference sequence). The CDR3 spans 13 residues.

This sequence joins TRBV9 and TRBJ1-2; D is undetermined. This CDR3 has 15 amino acids. V was shortened by 5 bases and J by 4 bases, with 18 bases between the two germline ends. Germline CDR1 reads SGDLS; CDR2 reads YYNGEE. The DNA of the CDR3 is TGTGCCAGCAGGGCCAGCCCTGCGGGTGGCTATGGCTACACCTTC. Translation gives CASRASPAGGYGYTF.

The CDR3 coding sequence is TGTGCCAGTAGTATCTTTCAGCGGCCGTACAATGAGCAGTTCTTC. Protein sequence: CASSIFQRPYNEQFF. The chain recombines TRBV19 with TRBJ2-1; D perhaps matches TRBD2 (5 bases). Germline CDR1 and CDR2: LNHDA and SQIVND (reference sequence). V was shortened by 3 bases and J by 4 bases, with 13 bases between the two germline ends. CDR3 size: 15 residues.

In this sample, this clone turned up a few times. The chain recombines TRBV27 with TRBJ2-1, with a weak D call TRBD2 (6 bases). Per germline, CDR1 MNHEY and CDR2 SMNVEV (reference sequence). Trimming left V 8 bases short and J 4 bases short, with 12 bases between. The CDR3 sequence is 13 residues long. CDR3 in amino acids: CASRTTRYNEQFF. Here the CDR3 DNA reads TGTGCCAGCCGGACTACCCGATACAATGAGCAGTTCTTC.

This clone was seen more than once but under ten times. The rearrangement links TRBV6-6 to TRBJ2-6, with D perhaps matching TRBD1 (6 bases). The germline CDR1 and CDR2 sequences are MNHNY and SVGAGI (reference sequence). V lost 6 bases and J lost 2, with 8 bases in between. The CDR3 is 14 residues long. The CDR3 loop is CASRKGAGANVLTF. Here the CDR3 DNA reads TGTGCCAGCAGAAAGGGGGCTGGGGCCAACGTCCTGACTTTC.

V is TRBV12-2 and J is TRBJ1-5. TRBV12-2 is annotated as a pseudogene. This CDR3 comprises 18 residues. CDR3 protein: CASRFTRFGGTRNQPQHF. As DNA, the CDR3 is TGTGCAAGTCGCTTTACCCGATTTGGGGGGACTCGTAATCAGCCCCAGCATTTT.

This chain uses TRBV7-6 with TRBJ2-3; D is perhaps TRBD1 (5 bases). Trimming removed 1 base from V and 6 bases from J, with 14 bases in between. Germline V gene sequence: CDR1 SGHVS, CDR2 FNYEAQ. The CDR3 length is 15 residues. CDR3 coding DNA: TGTGCCAGCAGCTTAGTTCCCGTGACAGCTGATACGCAGTATTTT. Residues: CASSLVPVTADTQYF.

Only one count was recorded for this clone. V usage is TRBV15 and J usage is TRBJ1-4; D is unresolved. The V gene's germline CDR1 is LNHNV and CDR2 YYDKDF (reference sequence). With 0 bases removed from V and 0 bases from J, the gap between germline ends came to 8 bases. This CDR3 comprises 16 residues. CDR3 amino acids: CATSRDLHTTNEKLFF. The DNA of the CDR3 is TGTGCCACCAGCAGAGATCTCCATACAACTAATGAAAAACTGTTTTTT.

The chain has TRBV5-4 and TRBJ2-7; perhaps TRBD1 as D (6 bases). The CDR3 totals 14 residues. V lost 6 bases and J lost 0, with 13 bases in between. Germline V gene data show CDR1 as SGHNT and CDR2 as YYREEE (reference sequence). The CDR3 coding sequence is TGTGCCAGCACATTCGACAGGTTCTCCTACGAGCAGTACTTC. Encoded protein: CASTFDRFSYEQYF.

The table lists this clone with a few counts. This sequence joins TRBV27 and TRBJ2-1; maybe TRBD1 (5 bases). Trimming pared 7 bases from V and 1 base from J, leaving 14 bases between. There are 15 residues in the CDR3. Germline lookup yields CDR1 MNHEY and CDR2 SMNVEV (reference sequence). CDR3 amino acids: CASTTLGVSYNEQFF. The CDR3 DNA sequence: TGTGCCAGCACGACGCTAGGGGTATCCTACAATGAGCAGTTCTTC.

J is TRBJ2-1 and V is TRBV2; a possible D gene is TRBD1 (5 bases). Germline CDR1 reads SNHLY; CDR2 reads FYNNEI. V was pared by 0 bases and J by 11 bases, with 11 bases between. This CDR3 has 13 amino acids. CDR3 nucleotide sequence: TGTGCCAGCAGTGAAGCGGGGCTAAGAAAGCAGTTCTTC. Amino acids: CASSEAGLRKQFF.

J is TRBJ2-1 and V is TRBV7-2, with D perhaps given as TRBD1 or TRBD2 (5 bases each). Trimming stripped 5 bases from V and 14 bases from J, with 19 bases between. The CDR3 has 13 amino acids. Germline lookup yields CDR1 SGHTA and CDR2 FQGNSA. CDR3 residues: CASSTGHRTREFF. In DNA form, the CDR3 reads TGTGCCAGCAGCACGGGGCATCGGACAAGGGAGTTCTTC.